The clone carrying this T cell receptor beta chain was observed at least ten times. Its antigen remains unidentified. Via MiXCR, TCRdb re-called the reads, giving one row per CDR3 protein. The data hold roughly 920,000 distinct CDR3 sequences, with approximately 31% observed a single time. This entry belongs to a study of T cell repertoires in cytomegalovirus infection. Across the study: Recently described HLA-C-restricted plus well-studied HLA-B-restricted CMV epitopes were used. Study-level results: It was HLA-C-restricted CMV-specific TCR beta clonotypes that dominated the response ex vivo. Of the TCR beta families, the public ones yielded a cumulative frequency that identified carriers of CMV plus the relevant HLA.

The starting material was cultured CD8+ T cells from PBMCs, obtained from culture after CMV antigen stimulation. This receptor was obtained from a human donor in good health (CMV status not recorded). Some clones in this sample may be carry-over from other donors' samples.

The CDR3 nucleotides read TGTGCCAGCAGCACCGGGACAGGGTCGGACATTCAGTACTTC. Protein sequence: CASSTGTGSDIQYF. The chain links TRBV6-4 to TRBJ2-4; 9 nucleotides align to TRBD1. There are 14 residues in the CDR3. The ends lost 6 bases at V and 8 bases at J; junction bases unmatched: 8. Germline V gene data show CDR1 as MRHNA and CDR2 as SNTAGT.